This T cell receptor (beta chain) was documented in a study of Tregs in tolerant kidney transplant recipients. Only a few counts were recorded for this clone. Germline V gene sequence: CDR1 LGHNT, CDR2 FRNRAP. V dropped 6 bases and J dropped 1 base, with 15 bases sitting between them. The CDR3 has 15 amino acids. Repertoires were generated with immunoSEQ multiplex PCR, while TCRdb's copy carries only in-frame clones and drops some. The sample holds 35,000 to 55,000 clones, under 95% seen once. This TCR came from a human donor in good health. The sequencing input was Tregs from blood. J is TRBJ1-2 and V is TRBV12-5; D is unresolved. CDR3 nucleotides: TGTGCTAGTGGCATGGACCTCTGGGGTAACTATGGCTACACCTTC. Translation: CASGMDLWGNYGYTF.